Listed below are T cell receptor beta chains from one sample, sequenced in a study of T cell responses to AZD1222 COVID-19 vaccine. Assay: immunoSEQ multiplex PCR; the TCRdb copy retains only in-frame clones and omits some. This sample has 150,000 to 200,000 clones, with 90% to 95% found just once. Sequences were derived from peripheral blood, sampled on day 0 of AZD1222 vaccination. These receptors all come from an adult in good health. CDR3s include the opening cysteine and the closing phenylalanine or tryptophan. Fields, in order: J gene, D gene, clone size, V gene, CDR3 DNA, CDR3 protein. A D gene is named only where the DNA matches it firmly. The size of a clone is reported for some rows only, either as once, few or many, or as a class for expanded clones.

TRBJ1-1 | NA | NA | TRBV29-1 | TGCAGCGCCGCCACAGGGAGGGACACTGAAGCTTTCTTT | CSAATGRDTEAFF
TRBJ2-1 | NA | NA | TRBV5-4 | TGTGCCAGCAGCTTCGGCGGGCGAATTTACAATGAGCAGTTCTTC | CASSFGGRIYNEQFF
TRBJ2-7 | TRBD2 | NA | TRBV6-5 | TGTGCCCCATCGGATCGGGAGGGCCACCGCGAGCAGTACTTC | CAPSDREGHREQYF
TRBJ1-4 | NA | NA | TRBV30 | TGTGCCTGGAGTGTGGGAGGGGTCGATAATGAAAAACTGTTTTTT | CAWSVGGVDNEKLFF
TRBJ2-5 | TRBD1 | NA | TRBV29-1 | TGCAGCGTTGGGAAGGGGGCCCAAGAGACCCAGTACTTC | CSVGKGAQETQYF
TRBJ1-5 | NA | NA | TRBV27 | TGTGCCAGCAGTTTAGGTTTAGGGTTTCAGCCCCAGCATTTT | CASSLGLGFQPQHF
TRBJ1-4 | NA | NA | TRBV9 | TGTGCCAGCAGCGCCGGGACACTGGATGAAAAACTGTTTTTT | CASSAGTLDEKLFF
TRBJ1-1 | NA | NA | TRBV5-4 | TGTGCCAGCAGCTCAGGGGATGCGAACGCTGAAGCTTTCTTT | CASSSGDANAEAFF
TRBJ1-1 | NA | NA | TRBV9 | TGTGCCAGCAGCGTTGGGAGGAACACTGAAGCTTTCTTT | CASSVGRNTEAFF
TRBJ2-7 | NA | NA | TRBV21-1 | TGTGCCAGCAGAACCGGGACACAGGGTCCCTACGAGCAGTACTTC | CASRTGTQGPYEQYF
TRBJ1-2 | TRBD1 | NA | TRBV28 | TGTGCCAGCAGGACAGGGTCGAGCTACACCTTC | CASRTGSSYTF
TRBJ2-1 | TRBD2 | NA | TRBV7-9 | TGTGCCAGCAGCTTCCAAGCGGGAGGTCACAATGAGCAGTTCTTC | CASSFQAGGHNEQFF
TRBJ2-7 | TRBD2 | once | TRBV2 | TGTGCCAGCAGACTAGCGAGCTACGAGCAGTACTTC | CASRLASYEQYF
TRBJ1-5 | TRBD1 | NA | TRBV4-1 | TGCGCCAGCAGCCAGGGACCTTCAGGGGGTGGTAGTCAGCCCCAGCATTTT | CASSQGPSGGGSQPQHF
TRBJ2-3 | TRBD2 | NA | TRBV10-1 | TGCGCCAGCAGTCCCGGGACTAGTGTTGCAGATACGCAGTATTTT | CASSPGTSVADTQYF
TRBJ2-1 | NA | NA | TRBV30 | TGTGCCTGGAGTAAGAGGGCAATCGCTGGGGATGAGCAGTTCTTC | CAWSKRAIAGDEQFF
TRBJ2-5 | NA | NA | TRBV5-4 | TGTGCCAGCAGCTCCGGGACACAACCTACGGGGACCCAGTACTTC | CASSSGTQPTGTQYF
TRBJ1-3 | NA | NA | TRBV27 | TGTGCCAGCAGTTTAGACAGCCTAGGAAACACCATATATTTT | CASSLDSLGNTIYF
TRBJ2-5 | NA | NA | TRBV30 | TGTGCCTGGAGTGCACAAAAGGAGACCCAGTACTTC | CAWSAQKETQYF
TRBJ1-5 | NA | NA | TRBV30 | TGTGCCTGGAGTGTCCTGGGGGCCAATCAGCCCCAGCATTTT | CAWSVLGANQPQHF
TRBJ2-3 | TRBD2 | NA | TRBV7-3 | TGTGCCAGCAGCTTATCGGGAGGAGGGTCTAGCACAGATACGCAGTATTTT | CASSLSGGGSSTDTQYF
TRBJ2-2 | TRBD2 | NA | TRBV5-6 | TGTGCCAGCAGTCACGGGACTAGCGGACCTATGGGAGAGCTGTTTTTT | CASSHGTSGPMGELFF